The 24 T cell receptor beta chains reported below all come from one sample, sequenced in a study of glioma-infiltrating T cells. TCR alpha and beta CDR3 regions were amplified from RNA using iRepertoire nested multiplex PCR. In TCRdb, the multiplex PCR reads were re-called with MiXCR into one record per CDR3 protein. The sample holds about 380,000 distinct CDR3 sequences, about 40% seen once. The specimen was glioma tissue, nonneoplastic brain tissue, or PBMCs (not recorded which). All receptors derive from a human donor with low-grade glioma or glioblastoma, undergoing nonglioma brain surgery, or in good health (not recorded which).

This clonotype came up a few times. This sequence joins TRBV20-1 and TRBJ1-2; maybe TRBD1 (5 bases). From germline, CDR1 is DFQATT and CDR2 SNEGSKA (reference sequence). The length of the CDR3 is 17 residues. Trimming cost V 0 bases and J 7 bases, with 24 bases left between them. The CDR3 sequence is CSARDRRLGGEESGYTF. The CDR3 DNA reads as TGCAGTGCTAGAGATCGGAGACTTGGGGGGGAGGAGAGTGGCTACACCTTC.

Many counts were recorded for this clonotype. The chain has TRBV20-1 and TRBJ2-1; tentative D call: TRBD1 (6 bases). The CDR3 contains 13 residues. Trimming shortened V by 6 bases and J by 5 bases, and 14 bases separated the two germline ends. Germline CDR1 and CDR2: DFQATT and SNEGSKA (reference sequence). CDR3 coding DNA: TGCAGTGCAATACAGGGTGTGGACAATGAGCAGTTCTTC. Amino acid sequence: CSAIQGVDNEQFF.

This clonotype has a handful of counts. The rearrangement joins TRBV24-1 to TRBJ2-1; 11 positions match TRBD2. The CDR3 contains 17 residues. Germline V CDR1 and CDR2: KGHDR, SFDVKD. Trimming took 2 bases from V and 8 from J; bases not matched to a gene: 10. The CDR3 protein is CATSDYAGTSGRHEQFF. The CDR3 nucleotides are TGTGCCACCAGTGATTACGCCGGGACTAGCGGTCGCCATGAGCAGTTCTTC.

This clonotype was seen a handful of times. This chain joins TRBV20-1 and TRBJ2-3; D assignment may be TRBD1 or TRBD2 (6 bases each). The CDR3 sequence is 16 residues long. The germline V gene encodes CDR1 DFQATT and CDR2 SNEGSKA (reference sequence). Trimming removed 6 bases at V and 0 bases at J, with 19 bases between. The CDR3: CSALSGGAWSTDTQYF. DNA for the CDR3: TGCAGTGCCCTGTCCGGGGGCGCTTGGAGCACAGATACGCAGTATTTT.

This clonotype occurred once. At one end the junction does not follow the germline gene, possibly because of a read error. The chain has TRBV4-1 and TRBJ2-7, with D perhaps TRBD1 (6 bases). This CDR3 has 13 residues. CDR1 MGHRA and CDR2 YSYEKL come from the germline V gene. In nucleotides, the CDR3 is TGCGCCAGCAGCCTTACAGGGTCCTACAAGCAGTACTTC. Amino acid sequence: CASSLTGSYKQYF.

The gene calls are TRBV7-2 and TRBJ2-7, with TRBD2 as a possible D gene (5 bases). V lost 6 bases and J 6 bases, leaving 9 bases between the germline ends. Germline V gives CDR1 SGHTA, CDR2 FQGNSA. CDR3 size: 11 residues. This CDR3 is CASSIGGEQYF. In DNA, the CDR3 is TGTGCCAGCAGTATCGGAGGCGAGCAGTACTTC.

This clonotype was seen a single time. The rearrangement joins TRBV7-2 to TRBJ2-1; 8 bases map to TRBD2. Germline-derived CDR1 and CDR2 are SGHTA and FQGNSA. The CDR3 contains 16 residues. J lost 2 bases, V lost 3 bases, and 6 bases had no gene match. In DNA form, the CDR3 reads TGTGCCAGCAGCTTTCGGGGGGGAGGGCCCTACAATGAGCAGTTCTTC. Translation gives CASSFRGGGPYNEQFF.

This clonotype came up many times. The CDR3: CASSPDRIMANSPLHF. CDR3 coding DNA: TGTGCCAGCAGTCCAGATCGCATTATGGCTAATTCACCCCTCCACTTT. The chain links TRBV27 to TRBJ1-6; D gene ambiguous. From germline, CDR1 is MNHEY and CDR2 SMNVEV (reference sequence). Deletions cut 5 bases from V and 6 bases from J, with 17 bases between. The CDR3 sequence is 16 residues long.

This clonotype was counted between two and nine times. The rearrangement uses TRBV4-1 and TRBJ2-7; 7 positions agree with TRBD1. V gave up 5 bases and J gave up 5 bases; unmatched junction bases: 9. CDR1 and CDR2 from the germline V gene are MGHRA and YSYEKL. This CDR3 contains 14 residues. CDR3 coding DNA: TGCGCCAGCAGCACTCGACAGGGTCTCCACGAGCAGTACTTC. Protein: CASSTRQGLHEQYF.

The chain uses TRBV28 and TRBJ2-5, with 8 bases that match TRBD1. From germline, CDR1 is MDHEN and CDR2 SYDVKM. V lost 6 bases to trimming and J lost 1 base; unmatched junction nucleotides: 7. The CDR3 loop spans 15 amino acids. CDR3 amino acids: CASRQGAPVQETQYF. The CDR3 nucleotides are TGTGCCAGCAGGCAGGGGGCGCCGGTCCAAGAGACCCAGTACTTC.

This clonotype was seen only a few times. The chain couples TRBV7-2 to TRBJ1-1; no firm D call. CDR3 length: 13 amino acids. Per the germline V gene, CDR1 is SGHTA and CDR2 is FQGNSA. V lost 4 bases and J lost 4, with 10 bases in between. The CDR3 loop reads CASSSHQGTEAFF. In DNA form, the CDR3 reads TGTGCCAGCAGCTCCCACCAAGGCACTGAAGCTTTCTTT.

This clonotype has ten or more counts. The rearrangement joins TRBV20-1 to TRBJ1-1; TRBD1 matches 7 bases. The CDR3 sequence is 13 residues long. Germline V gene sequence: CDR1 DFQATT, CDR2 SNEGSKA (reference sequence). The ends lost 3 bases at V and 1 base at J; junction bases unmatched: 2. The CDR3 loop reads CSASNRGNTEAFF. The CDR3 coding sequence is TGCAGTGCTAGTAACAGGGGGAACACTGAAGCTTTCTTT.

The chain combines TRBV10-3 with TRBJ2-3; D may be TRBD2 (5 bases). CDR1 is ENHRY, CDR2 SYGVKD, per germline. The CDR3 sequence is 19 residues long. Deletions cut 8 bases from V and 2 bases from J, with 29 bases between. CDR3 sequence: CAIGRSFSERALTTDTQYF. The CDR3 bases are TGTGCCATCGGACGGTCCTTTAGCGAGAGGGCCCTCACCACAGATACGCAGTATTTT.

The V call is TRBV28, the J call TRBJ2-5; D possibly matches TRBD1 or TRBD2 (5 bases each). From germline, CDR1 is MDHEN and CDR2 SYDVKM. Trimming took 6 bases from V and 2 from J, leaving 22 bases between them. The CDR3 totals 17 residues. The CDR3 DNA follows: TGTGCCAGCAGGTTGCGATACCGGGGCGGGCCACAAGAGACCCAGTACTTC. Translated, it gives CASRLRYRGGPQETQYF.

In this sample, this clonotype turned up a few times. The chain joins TRBV24-1 to TRBJ2-5, with D hard to call. Germline loops: CDR1 KGHDR, CDR2 SFDVKD. There are 13 residues in the CDR3. The V end lost 2 bases, the J end lost 2 bases, and 5 bases lay between the germline ends. The CDR3 nucleotides read TGTGCCACCAGTGATTCGCCACAAGAGACCCAGTACTTC. It translates to CATSDSPQETQYF.

In regard to this clonotype: No conserved phenylalanine or tryptophan ends this CDR3, so it is likely a read error. The DNA for the CDR3 is TGTGCCAGCACCCTTTCTGGGGCCAACGTCCTGACTTCC. This codes for CASTLSGANVLTS. The V and J genes are TRBV6-2 or TRBV6-3 and TRBJ2-6; D gene ambiguous. V lost 7 bases to trimming and J lost 1 base, with 5 bases between them. The germline gives CDR1 MNHEY, CDR2 SVGEGT. There are 13 residues in the CDR3.

This rearrangement joins TRBV7-2 to TRBJ2-3; 9 nucleotides agree with TRBD1. The germline V gene has CDR1 SGHTA and CDR2 FQGNSA. J lost 3 bases, V lost 5 bases, and 21 bases had no gene match. The CDR3 consists of 20 residues. The CDR3 loop is CASSRSKGDRVTSRTDTQYF. The CDR3 coding sequence is TGTGCCAGCAGCCGTAGTAAGGGGGACAGGGTCACTTCCAGAACAGATACGCAGTATTTT.

The chain recombines TRBV6-1 with TRBJ1-6; tentatively, D is TRBD1 (6 bases). Germline CDR1 and CDR2: MNHNS and SASEGT. The V gene lost 6 bases and the J gene lost 9 bases, with 12 bases spanning the gap. The CDR3 extends over 13 amino acids. The CDR3 loop is CASSQGLGSPLHF. In nucleotides, the CDR3 is TGTGCCAGCAGCCAGGGGTTGGGTTCACCCCTCCACTTT.

This clonotype was seen a handful of times. The gene calls are TRBV28 and TRBJ2-1, with 7 positions matching TRBD2. Unmatched junction bases numbered 10, after V lost 7 bases and J lost 4 bases. This CDR3 is built from 15 residues. Germline V gene lookup returns CDR1 MDHEN and CDR2 SYDVKM. In nucleotides, the CDR3 is TGTGCCAGCATCAGCCGGCTAGCGGTGTACAATGAGCAGTTCTTC. Amino acid sequence: CASISRLAVYNEQFF.

The chain recombines TRBV12-5 with TRBJ2-1; TRBD2 matches at 9 bases. V lost 8 bases to trimming and J lost 1 base; unmatched junction nucleotides: 9. The CDR3 runs to 16 residues. Germline-derived CDR1 and CDR2 are LGHNT and FRNRAP. CDR3 DNA sequence: TGTGCTAGTCAGGCGGGAGGGCTAGGGTCCTACAATGAGCAGTTCTTC. Its protein is CASQAGGLGSYNEQFF.

The chain carries TRBV20-1 and TRBJ2-1; TRBD1 is a possible D gene (5 bases). V was pared by 2 bases and J by 7 bases, with 15 bases between. The CDR3 extends over 14 amino acids. CDR1 is DFQATT and CDR2 is SNEGSKA in the germline V gene (reference sequence). The CDR3 sequence is CSARHPRTNNEQFF. The CDR3 nucleotides are TGCAGTGCTAGACACCCTCGGACAAATAATGAGCAGTTCTTC.

V is TRBV12-3 or TRBV12-4 and J is TRBJ2-1, with TRBD2 identical over 8 bases. The CDR3 has 14 residues. Trimming at V came to 4 bases and at J to 5 bases, leaving 4 bases not matched to a gene. In nucleotides, the CDR3 is TGTGCCAGCAGTTATAGCGGGGAGAACAATGAGCAGTTCTTC. Its translation is CASSYSGENNEQFF.

This clonotype was counted a single time. This may be a read error, as it is one base from a much larger clone. The chain couples TRBV20-1 to TRBJ2-3; no clear D gene. Germline CDR1 DFQATT, CDR2 SNEGSKA (reference sequence). This CDR3 region has 9 residues. Trimming removed 8 bases from V and 6 bases from J, with 6 bases in between. CDR3 sequence reads: CSRKDTQYF. CDR3 sequence (DNA): TGCAGTCGGAAGGATACGCAGTATTTT.

This clonotype was counted only a few times. V gene TRBV20-1 combines with J gene TRBJ2-7, with D uncertain. Germline loops: CDR1 DFQATT, CDR2 SNEGSKA (reference sequence). V lost 6 bases to trimming and J lost 6 bases, with 24 bases between them. The CDR3 runs 15 residues. The CDR3: CSAPITGSKGREQYF. In nucleotides, the CDR3 is TGCAGTGCCCCGATCACGGGTAGTAAAGGACGCGAGCAGTACTTC.